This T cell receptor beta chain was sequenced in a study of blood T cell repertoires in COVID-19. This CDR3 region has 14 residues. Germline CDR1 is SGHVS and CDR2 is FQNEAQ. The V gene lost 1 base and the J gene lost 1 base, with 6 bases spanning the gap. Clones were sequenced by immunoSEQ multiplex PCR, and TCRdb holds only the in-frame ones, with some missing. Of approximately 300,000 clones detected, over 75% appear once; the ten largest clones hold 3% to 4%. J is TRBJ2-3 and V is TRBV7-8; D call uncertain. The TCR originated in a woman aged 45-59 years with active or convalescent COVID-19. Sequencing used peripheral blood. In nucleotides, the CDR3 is TGTGCCAGCAGCTTAGGGCAGGGCACAGATACGCAGTATTTT. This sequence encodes CASSLGQGTDTQYF.